This entry describes one TCR beta chain. The antigen is unknown. Indicated treatment: approximately nine-day PBMC culture with coronavirus spike peptide pools or control peptides (ViraFEST assay). PBMC cultures, at a few million cells per well, received 8 to 10 IU/ml IL-2 and 10 ug/ml peptide pools. These data originate in a study of vaccination and CD4 T cells after COVID-19. Study in general: Four females and six males made up the convalescents, two of whom were Hispanic. Post-COVID draws followed diagnosis by a median 101 days (range 35 to 161). Researchers treated cells with overlapping spike peptides taken from SARS-CoV-2, HCoV-NL63, HCoV-OC43 and HCoV-229E.

V lost 2 bases and J 1 base, leaving 8 bases between the germline ends. This CDR3 has 14 residues. Per the germline V gene, CDR1 is SGHTA and CDR2 is FQGNSA. Sequenced with the Oncomine TCR Beta short-read assay was DNA taken from cultured CD4+ T cells. One entry per CDR3 protein results from TCRdb running MiXCR on the PCR reads. The table records about 20,000 distinct CDR3 sequences, 40% of them present only once. The genes are TRBV7-2 and TRBJ1-2; a weak D match, TRBD1 (6 bases). The sequence was obtained from a human donor who had recovered from COVID-19. Sequenced here: CD4+ T cells from blood, cultured in vitro, sampled after SARS-CoV-2 vaccination. The CDR3 DNA follows: TGTGCCAGCAGCTTAAACAGGGTTAACTATGGCTACACCTTC. This sequence encodes CASSLNRVNYGYTF.